The 6 T cell receptor beta chains presented below share a single source sample, sequenced in a study of CD8 T cells in Susac syndrome. RNA in amounts of roughly 0.45 to 1 ug was reverse transcribed with random hexamers. TCRdb reprocessed the immunoSEQ multiplex PCR reads with MiXCR, giving one entry per CDR3 protein. The sample contains 150,000 to 200,000 distinct CDR3 sequences, 75% to 95% of which appear only once. Sequenced material: CD4+ T cells from PBMCs. These receptor sequences come from a human donor with Susac syndrome.

There are a few counts of this clonotype. This chain uses TRBV6-5 with TRBJ2-1, with D maybe TRBD1 (6 bases). Per germline, CDR1 MNHEY and CDR2 SVGAGI. CDR3 length: 16 residues. Trimming took 2 bases from V and 8 from J, leaving 19 bases between them. The CDR3 nucleotides read TGTGCCAGCAGTTACCCGCCCGACAGGTTTGGGTATGAGCAGTTCTTC. Residues: CASSYPPDRFGYEQFF.

This rearrangement joins TRBV5-1 to TRBJ1-6; 7 bases agree with TRBD1. This CDR3 has 15 amino acids. Trimming removed 7 bases from V and 8 bases from J; junction bases left unmatched: 12. CDR1 and CDR2 from the germline V gene are SGHRS and YFSETQ. The CDR3 region has the DNA TGCGCCAGCCGTCCCCCGGGACAGCGGGATTCACCCCTCCACTTT. Translated: CASRPPGQRDSPLHF.

The CDR3 is CASGTKETQYF. CDR3 DNA sequence: TGTGCCAGCGGAACAAAAGAGACCCAGTACTTC. The rearrangement links TRBV21-1 to TRBJ2-5. TRBV21-1 is termed a pseudogene. This CDR3 contains 11 residues.

The sample holds one count of this clonotype. The J gene is TRBJ1-1, the V gene TRBV10-3; TRBD1 might be the D (5 bases). The CDR3 contains 14 residues. CDR1 ENHRY and CDR2 SYGVKD come from the germline V gene. V was cut by 4 bases and J by 1 base, with 10 bases left in between. As DNA, the CDR3 is TGTGCCATCAGTGGTCGACAGCCGAACACTGAAGCTTTCTTT. Protein product: CAISGRQPNTEAFF.

The chain carries TRBV20-1 and TRBJ1-3, with 7 bases that match TRBD1. The germline V gene has CDR1 DFQATT and CDR2 SNEGSKA (reference sequence). V gave up 6 bases and J gave up 6 bases; unmatched junction bases: 5. The CDR3 consists of 12 residues. The CDR3 DNA follows: TGCAGTGCCCCGACAGGGAAAAACACCATATATTTT. It translates to CSAPTGKNTIYF.

V gene TRBV27 combines with J gene TRBJ1-4; unclear D gene. CDR1 MNHEY and CDR2 SMNVEV come from the germline V gene (reference sequence). The CDR3 consists of 15 residues. V dropped 4 bases and J dropped 2 bases, with 11 bases sitting between them. CDR3 nucleotides: TGTGCCAGCAGTTCCGGTCGGTGGACTAATGAAAAACTGTTTTTT. This sequence encodes CASSSGRWTNEKLFF.